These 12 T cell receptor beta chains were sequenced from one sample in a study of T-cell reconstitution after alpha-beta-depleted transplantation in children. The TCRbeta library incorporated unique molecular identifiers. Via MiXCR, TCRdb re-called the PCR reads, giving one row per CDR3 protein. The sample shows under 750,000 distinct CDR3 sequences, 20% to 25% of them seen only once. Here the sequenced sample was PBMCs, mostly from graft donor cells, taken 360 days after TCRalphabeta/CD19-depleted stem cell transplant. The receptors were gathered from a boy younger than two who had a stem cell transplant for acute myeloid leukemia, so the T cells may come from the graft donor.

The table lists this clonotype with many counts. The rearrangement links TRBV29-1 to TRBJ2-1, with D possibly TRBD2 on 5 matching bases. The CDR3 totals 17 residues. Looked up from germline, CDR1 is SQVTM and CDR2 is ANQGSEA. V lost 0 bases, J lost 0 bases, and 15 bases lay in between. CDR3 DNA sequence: TGCAGCGTTGAAGATTTATCTAGCCCTACCTCCTACAATGAGCAGTTCTTC. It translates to CSVEDLSSPTSYNEQFF.

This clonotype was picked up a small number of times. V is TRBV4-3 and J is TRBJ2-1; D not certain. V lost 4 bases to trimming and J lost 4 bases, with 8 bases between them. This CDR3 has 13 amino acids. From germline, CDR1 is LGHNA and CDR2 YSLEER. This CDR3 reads CASSPTLYNEQFF. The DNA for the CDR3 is TGCGCCAGCAGCCCGACCTTATACAATGAGCAGTTCTTC.

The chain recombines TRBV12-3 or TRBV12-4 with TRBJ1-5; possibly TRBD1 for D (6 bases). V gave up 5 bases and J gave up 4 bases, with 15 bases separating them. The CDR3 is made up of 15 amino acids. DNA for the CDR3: TGTGCCAGCAGTGCCTGGACAGAAGGTAATCAGCCCCAGCATTTT. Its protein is CASSAWTEGNQPQHF.

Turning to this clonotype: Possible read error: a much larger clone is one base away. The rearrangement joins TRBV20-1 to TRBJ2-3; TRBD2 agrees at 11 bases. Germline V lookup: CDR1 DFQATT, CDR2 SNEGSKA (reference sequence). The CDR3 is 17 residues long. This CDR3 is CSARDHLGSGGADTQFF. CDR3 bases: TGCAGTGCTAGAGATCACCTGGGTAGCGGGGGGGCGGATACGCAGTTTTTT.

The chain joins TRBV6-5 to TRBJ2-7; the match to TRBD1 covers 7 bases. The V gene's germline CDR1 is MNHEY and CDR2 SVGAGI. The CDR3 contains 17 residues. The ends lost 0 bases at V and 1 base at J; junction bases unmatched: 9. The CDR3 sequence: CASSYSSGTAVSYEQYF. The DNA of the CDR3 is TGTGCCAGCAGTTACTCGTCAGGGACAGCAGTATCCTACGAGCAGTACTTC.

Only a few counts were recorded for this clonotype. The CDR3 DNA follows: TGTGCCAGCAGCCCTCCCCCGAGGCAGGGCATTGCCCCTCTCCCCACTGAAGCTTTCTTT. This sequence encodes CASSPPPRQGIAPLPTEAFF. The chain employs TRBV21-1 and TRBJ1-1; TRBD1 was called by the table and not checked on the DNA. TRBV21-1 corresponds to a pseudogene. This CDR3 comprises 20 residues.

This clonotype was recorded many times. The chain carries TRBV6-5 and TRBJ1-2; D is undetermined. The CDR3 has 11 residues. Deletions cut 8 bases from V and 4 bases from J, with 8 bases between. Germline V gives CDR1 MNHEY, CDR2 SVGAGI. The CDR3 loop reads CASRSPYGYTF. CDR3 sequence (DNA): TGTGCCAGCCGCAGCCCCTATGGCTACACCTTC.

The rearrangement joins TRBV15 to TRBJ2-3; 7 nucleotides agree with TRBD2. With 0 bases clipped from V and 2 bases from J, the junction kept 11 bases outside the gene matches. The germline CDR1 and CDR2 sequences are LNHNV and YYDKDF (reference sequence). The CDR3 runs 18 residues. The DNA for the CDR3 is TGTGCCACCAGCAGAGAAACCCTAGCGGCTCCGTTCACAGATACGCAGTATTTT. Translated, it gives CATSRETLAAPFTDTQYF.

The CDR3 spells CSAVGRGHATGELFF. The CDR3 nucleotides read TGCAGCGCCGTCGGGCGGGGGCACGCCACCGGGGAGCTGTTTTTT. The chain joins TRBV29-1 to TRBJ2-2, with D possibly matching TRBD2 (7 bases). The CDR3 has 15 amino acids. V was pared by 7 bases and J by 4 bases, with 19 bases between. The V gene's germline CDR1 is SQVTM and CDR2 ANQGSEA.

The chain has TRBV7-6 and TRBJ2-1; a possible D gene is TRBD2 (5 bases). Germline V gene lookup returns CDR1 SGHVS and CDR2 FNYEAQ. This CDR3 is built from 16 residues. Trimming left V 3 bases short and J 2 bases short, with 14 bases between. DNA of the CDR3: TGTGCCAGCAGCTTGAGGGATACGCTCCCCTACAATGAGCAGTTCTTC. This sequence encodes CASSLRDTLPYNEQFF.

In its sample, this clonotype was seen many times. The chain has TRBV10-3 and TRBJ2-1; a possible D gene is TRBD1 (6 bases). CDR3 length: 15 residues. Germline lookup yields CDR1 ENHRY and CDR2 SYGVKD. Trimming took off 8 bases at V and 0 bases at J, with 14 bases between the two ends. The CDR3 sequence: CAIAWDTSSYNEQFF. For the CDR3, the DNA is TGTGCCATCGCATGGGACACGAGCTCCTACAATGAGCAGTTCTTC.

The CDR3 spells CASSLDPRTSSYNEQFF. CDR3 in DNA: TGTGCCAGCAGCTTAGATCCCCGGACGAGCTCCTACAATGAGCAGTTCTTC. This chain joins TRBV11-2 and TRBJ2-1; D gene uncertain. In germline, CDR1 is SGHAT, CDR2 FQNNGV. The CDR3 is 17 amino acids. V lost 0 bases and J 0 bases, leaving 12 bases between the germline ends.